The 2 T cell receptor beta chains presented below share a single source sample, sequenced in a study of blood T cell repertoires in COVID-19. The repertoire was sequenced with immunoSEQ multiplex PCR; TCRdb's copy has only in-frame clones and lacks some. The sample carries 200,000 or so clones, approximately 87% recorded once. Sequencing input: peripheral blood. The receptors derive from a person aged 70 to 85 with COVID-19, enrolled during active disease.

For the CDR3, the DNA is TGTGCCAGCAGCCAAGATGGGGCAGGCAATCAGCCCCAGCATTTT. Its protein is CASSQDGAGNQPQHF. The rearrangement uses TRBV3-1 (or the pseudogene TRBV3-2) and TRBJ1-5; D is perhaps TRBD1 (5 bases). CDR1 is LGHDT, CDR2 YNNKEL, per germline (reference sequence). V gave up 0 bases and J gave up 2 bases, with 8 bases separating them. The CDR3 has 15 residues.

This clone was seen only once. The chain uses TRBV6-2 or TRBV6-3 and TRBJ2-1, with 11 bases that match TRBD2. V shed 4 bases, J shed 8 bases, and the junction held 13 bases outside the gene matches. This CDR3 has 17 amino acids. Germline V gene lookup returns CDR1 MNHEY and CDR2 SVGEGT. Here the CDR3 DNA reads TGTGCCAGCAGTTGGTCTAGCGGGAGGCCGGGGAGGGATGAGCAGTTCTTC. As protein: CASSWSSGRPGRDEQFF.